This TCR beta chain was identified during a study of molecular identifiers for immune sequencing clone quantification. Regarding the study as a whole: Whereas naive cells kept under 1% of molecules in clones above 20 RNA copies, such clones held over 97% in effectors.

The CDR3 sequence is 19 residues long. Note on this clonotype: Its specificity is not known. The germline gene is not matched at one end of the junction; a read error may be the cause.

TCRdb ran MiXCR on the PCR reads and lists one entry per CDR3 protein. The table includes some 580,000 distinct CDR3 sequences, about 25% detected once. This TCR was sampled from a human donor in good health. Some libraries in this study had Jurkat cell RNA spiked in. The source material was naive CD8+ T cells from blood, with Jurkat cell RNA spiked in. Noted subset: FACS-sorted CD8+CD4-CCR7+CD45RA+ naive T cells. This chain links TRBV12-3 or TRBV12-4 with TRBJ1-3, with D possibly being TRBD1 (5 bases). CDR3 nucleotide sequence: TGTGCCAGCAGTTCATCGTCCCAGGGCCGGAAGAGCTCTGGAAACCCCATATATTTT. Its translation: CASSSSSQGRKSSGNPIYF.